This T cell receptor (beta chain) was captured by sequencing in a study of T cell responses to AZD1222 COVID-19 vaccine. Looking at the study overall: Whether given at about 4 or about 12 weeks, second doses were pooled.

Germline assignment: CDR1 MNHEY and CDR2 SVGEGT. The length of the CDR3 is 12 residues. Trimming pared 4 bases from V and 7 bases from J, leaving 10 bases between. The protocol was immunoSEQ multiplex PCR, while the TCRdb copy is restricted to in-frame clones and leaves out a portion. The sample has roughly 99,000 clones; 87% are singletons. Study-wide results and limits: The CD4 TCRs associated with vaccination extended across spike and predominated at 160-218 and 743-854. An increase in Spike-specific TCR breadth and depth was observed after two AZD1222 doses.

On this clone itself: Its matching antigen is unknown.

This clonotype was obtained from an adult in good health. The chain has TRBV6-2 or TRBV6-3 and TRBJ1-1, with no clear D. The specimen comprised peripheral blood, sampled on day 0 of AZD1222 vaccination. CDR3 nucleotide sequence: TGTGCCAGCAGTTTAGAGGGCTTTGAAGCTTTCTTT. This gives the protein CASSLEGFEAFF.